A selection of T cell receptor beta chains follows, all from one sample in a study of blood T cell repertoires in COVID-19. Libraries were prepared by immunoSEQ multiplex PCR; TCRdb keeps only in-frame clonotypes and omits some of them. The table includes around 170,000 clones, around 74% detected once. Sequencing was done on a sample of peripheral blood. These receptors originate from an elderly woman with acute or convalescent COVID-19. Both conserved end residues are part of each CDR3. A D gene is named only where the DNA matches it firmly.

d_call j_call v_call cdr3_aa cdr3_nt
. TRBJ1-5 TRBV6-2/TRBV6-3 CASSFDRSFQHF TGTGCCAGCAGCTTTGACAGGTCGTTCCAGCATTTT
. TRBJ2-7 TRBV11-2 CASISQDASYEQYF TGTGCCAGCATTTCTCAGGATGCCTCATACGAGCAGTACTTC
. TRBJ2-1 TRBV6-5 CASRSYNEQFF TGTGCCAGCAGGTCTTACAATGAGCAGTTCTTC
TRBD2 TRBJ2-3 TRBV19 CATTGGLSTDTQYF TGTGCCACAACGGGGGGGTTAAGCACAGATACGCAGTATTTT
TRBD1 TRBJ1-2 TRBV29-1 CSVTGTGYNDGYTF TGCAGCGTGACCGGGACAGGGTATAACGATGGCTACACCTTC
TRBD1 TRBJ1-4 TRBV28 CASSLTGVHEKLFF TGTGCCAGCAGTTTGACAGGGGTTCATGAAAAACTGTTTTTT
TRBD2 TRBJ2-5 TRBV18 CASSQASGSQETQYF TGTGCCAGCTCACAGGCTAGCGGGAGCCAAGAGACCCAGTACTTC
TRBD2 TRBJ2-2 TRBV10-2 CASQAGANTGELFF TGCGCCAGCCAAGCGGGAGCGAACACCGGGGAGCTGTTTTTT
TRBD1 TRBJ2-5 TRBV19 CASSPDRVRKTQYF TGTGCCAGTAGTCCGGACAGGGTACGAAAGACCCAGTACTTC
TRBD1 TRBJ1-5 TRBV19 CASSRGTEGNQPQHF TGTGCCAGTAGTAGAGGGACAGAAGGAAATCAGCCCCAGCATTTT
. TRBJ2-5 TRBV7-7 CASSELGRGYQETQYF TGTGCCAGCAGCGAATTAGGGAGGGGGTACCAAGAGACCCAGTACTTC
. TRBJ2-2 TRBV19 CASSSEIGTHYNTGELFF TGTGCCAGTAGTTCGGAAATAGGGACACACTACAACACCGGGGAGCTGTTTTTT
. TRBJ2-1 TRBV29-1 CSVVAPRLYNEQFF TGCAGCGTTGTGGCCCCTCGACTGTACAATGAGCAGTTCTTC
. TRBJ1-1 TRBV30 CAWIPAEAFF TGTGCCTGGATCCCCGCTGAAGCTTTCTTT
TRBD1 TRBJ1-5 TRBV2 CASSENQGAHSNQPQHF TGTGCCAGCAGTGAAAACCAGGGGGCGCATAGCAATCAGCCCCAGCATTTT
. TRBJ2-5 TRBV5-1 CASSSSPTARGETQYF TGCGCCAGCAGCTCCTCTCCTACGGCGAGAGGGGAGACCCAGTACTTC